The 5 T cell receptor beta chains below come from one sample, sequenced in a study of T cell changes during pregnancy in multiple sclerosis. The data were produced by immunoSEQ multiplex PCR, yet TCRdb's version contains in-frame clones alone and is incomplete. The sample holds 60,000 to 75,000 clones; under 95% are singletons and the top ten take 1.4%. Source: peripheral blood, taken in the third trimester of pregnancy. These TCRs come from a female donor with multiple sclerosis, enrolled in a pregnancy study.

The chain uses TRBV9 and TRBJ1-5; TRBD1 aligns across 9 bases. CDR1 is SGDLS, CDR2 YYNGEE, per germline. The CDR3 is made up of 15 amino acids. The junction had 7 bases not matched to a gene; V was cut back by 2 bases and J by 7 bases. The CDR3 reads CASSVGGQGGQPQHF. As DNA, the CDR3 is TGTGCCAGCAGCGTCGGGGGACAGGGTGGCCAGCCCCAGCATTTT. Supplemented by reference TRBV9 and TRBJ1-5, the full variable domain reads DSGVTQTPKHLITATGQRVTLRCSPRSGDLSVYWYQQSLDQGLQFLIQYYNGEERAKGNILERFSAQQFPDLHSELNLSSLELGDSALYFCASSVGGQGGQPQHFGDGTRLSIL.

This clone appeared once. The chain employs TRBV18 and TRBJ1-3; D possibly corresponds to TRBD1 (5 bases). Trimming removed 3 bases at V and 0 bases at J, with 15 bases between. The CDR3 loop spans 17 amino acids. CDR1 and CDR2 (germline): KGHSH, LQKENI. CDR3 in amino acids: CASSPSPGRFSGNTIYF. The DNA for the CDR3 is TGTGCCAGCTCACCTTCTCCAGGGCGCTTCTCTGGAAACACCATATATTTT. Filled out from reference TRBV18 and TRBJ1-3, the complete variable domain reads NAGVMQNPRHLVRRRGQEARLRCSPMKGHSHVYWYRQLPEEGLKFMVYLQKENIIDESGMPKERFSAEFPKEGPSILRIQQVVRGDSAAYFCASSPSPGRFSGNTIYFGEGSWLTVV.

A few counts support this clone. The chain links TRBV19 to TRBJ1-3, with D possibly being TRBD1 (5 bases). The CDR3 extends over 16 amino acids. Per the germline V gene, CDR1 is LNHDA and CDR2 is SQIVND (reference sequence). V was clipped by 2 bases and J by 2 bases, with 13 bases between them. The DNA for the CDR3 is TGTGCCAGTAGTATATTAGGGGCCCACGCTGGAAACACCATATATTTT. Translation gives CASSILGAHAGNTIYF.

V is TRBV9 and J is TRBJ1-4; a weak D match, TRBD1 (5 bases). The germline CDR1 and CDR2 sequences are SGDLS and YYNGEE. This CDR3 comprises 14 residues. V was pared by 2 bases and J by 6 bases, with 11 bases between. CDR3 protein: CASSVRPGDEKLFF. The CDR3 DNA follows: TGTGCCAGCAGCGTGCGACCGGGGGATGAAAAACTGTTTTTT.

The V gene is TRBV5-1, the J gene TRBJ1-3; D perhaps matches TRBD1 (5 bases). The CDR3 consists of 14 residues. Per the germline V gene, CDR1 is SGHRS and CDR2 is YFSETQ. Trimming pared 2 bases from V and 4 bases from J, leaving 10 bases between. The DNA of the CDR3 is TGCGCCAGCAGCTTTGGGGCGCAGGGAAACACCATATATTTT. Its protein is CASSFGAQGNTIYF.